There are many counts of the clone carrying this T cell receptor beta chain. The sample belongs to a study of T-cell reconstitution after alpha-beta-depleted transplantation in children. V gave up 1 base and J gave up 4 bases, with 9 bases separating them. The CDR3 has 13 residues. Per germline, CDR1 GTSNPN and CDR2 SVGIG (reference sequence). Unique molecular identifiers featured in how the TCRbeta library was prepared. MiXCR, run by TCRdb on the PCR reads, gives a single entry per CDR3 protein. The sample includes about 460,000 distinct CDR3 sequences, approximately 13% of them seen just once. This chain connects TRBV30 to TRBJ2-3; no reliable D call. This TCR was recovered from a human donor who donated a stem cell graft to a child with combined immunodeficiency. Sequencing used PBMCs from the stem cell graft donor, obtained from the stem cell graft. CDR3 amino acids: CAWSDLGPDTQYF. DNA of the CDR3: TGTGCCTGGAGTGACCTAGGCCCAGATACGCAGTATTTT.